This entry features one TCR beta chain sequence. The antigen is not known. The record originates from a study of Ad26.COV2.S vaccination and SARS-CoV-2 variants. Assay used: immunoSEQ multiplex PCR; TCRdb lists only in-frame clones, some missing. The repertoire holds more than 300,000 clones, with 85% as singletons. The V gene end was trimmed by 5 bases and the J gene end by 1 base; junction bases not matched to a gene: 13. The CDR3 is 19 amino acids. The germline CDR1 and CDR2 sequences are SGHVS and FNYEAQ. Points from the study as a whole: Whether participants received vaccine or placebo, their non-spike TCR breadth was similar. Total responses of T cells may have been underestimated by the analyses of TCR breadth and depth. Vaccine recipients surpassed placebo recipients in spike-specific TCR breadth.

Treatment reported: some 20 received Ad26.COV2.S at low or high dose, single or two shots; several received placebo; per-sample allocation not given. The samples date from day 63 after the first vaccine or placebo injection. It was Wuhan-strain SARS-CoV-2 spike that the Ad26 vaccine vector expressed. The sample in question was peripheral blood, obtained in a trial of Ad26.COV2.S vaccine versus placebo. The chain couples TRBV7-6 to TRBJ2-3; 12 bases are shared with TRBD2. The receptor was isolated from a person aged 18-65 years who received the Ad26.COV2.S COVID-19 vaccine or a placebo. In DNA form, the CDR3 reads TGTGCCAGCAGCCCCTCGTGGGCTAGCGGGGGGGAGGGCACAGATACGCAGTATTTT. This codes for CASSPSWASGGEGTDTQYF.